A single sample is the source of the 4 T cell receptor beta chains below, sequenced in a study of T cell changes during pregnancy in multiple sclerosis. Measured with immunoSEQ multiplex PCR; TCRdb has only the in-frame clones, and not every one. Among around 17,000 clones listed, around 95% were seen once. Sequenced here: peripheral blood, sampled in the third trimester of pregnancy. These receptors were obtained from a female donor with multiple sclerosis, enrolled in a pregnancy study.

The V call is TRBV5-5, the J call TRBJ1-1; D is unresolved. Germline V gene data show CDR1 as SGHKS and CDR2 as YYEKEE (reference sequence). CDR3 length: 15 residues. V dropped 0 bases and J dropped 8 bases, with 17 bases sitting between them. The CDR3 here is CASSLVWAAVTEAFF. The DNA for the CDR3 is TGTGCCAGCAGCTTGGTATGGGCAGCGGTAACCGAAGCTTTCTTT.

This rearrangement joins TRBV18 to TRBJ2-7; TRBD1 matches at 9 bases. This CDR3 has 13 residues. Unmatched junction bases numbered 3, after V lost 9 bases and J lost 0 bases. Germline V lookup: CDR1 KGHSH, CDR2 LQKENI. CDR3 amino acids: CASGTGSSYEQYF. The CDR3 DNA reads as TGTGCCAGTGGGACAGGGAGCTCCTACGAGCAGTACTTC.

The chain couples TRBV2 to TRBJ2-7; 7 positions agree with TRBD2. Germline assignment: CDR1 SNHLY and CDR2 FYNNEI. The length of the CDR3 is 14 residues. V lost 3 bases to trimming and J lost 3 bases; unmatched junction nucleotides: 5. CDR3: CASSEREMVYEQYF. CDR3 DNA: TGTGCCAGCAGTGAGCGGGAGATGGTCTACGAGCAGTACTTC.

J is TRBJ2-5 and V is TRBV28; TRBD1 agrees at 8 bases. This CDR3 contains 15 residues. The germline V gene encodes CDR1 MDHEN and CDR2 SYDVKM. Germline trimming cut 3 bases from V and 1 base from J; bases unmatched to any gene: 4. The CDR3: CASSFRQGLQETQYF. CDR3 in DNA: TGTGCCAGCAGTTTCCGACAGGGGCTCCAAGAGACCCAGTACTTC.